This entry is about one T cell receptor beta chain. The sample comes from a study of CD8 T cells in Susac syndrome. The RNA, about 0.45 to 1 ug, was put through reverse transcription using random hexamers. The authors amplified TCR beta CDR3 across 54 Vbeta and 13 Jbeta using immunoSEQ multiplex PCR. TCRdb recomputed calls from the immunoSEQ multiplex PCR reads with MiXCR, one row per CDR3 protein. The sample records approximately 210,000 distinct CDR3 sequences, around 95% being singletons. Unmatched junction bases numbered 4, after V lost 5 bases and J lost 0 bases. In germline, CDR1 is MNHEY, CDR2 SMNVEV (reference sequence). This CDR3 has 14 residues. Sequencing of TCR beta covered CD8+ and CD4+ T cells obtained from blood. The multiple sclerosis control group comprised treatment-naive patients with stable or active relapsing-remitting disease.

The chain recombines TRBV27 with TRBJ2-7; 7 nucleotides match TRBD1. The receptor's source is a human donor with multiple sclerosis. Sequencing used CD4+ T cells from PBMCs. CDR3 coding DNA: TGTGCCAGCAGTCCACAGGGGAACTCCTACGAGCAGTACTTC. Translated: CASSPQGNSYEQYF.